The 29 T cell receptor gamma chains below come from one sample, sequenced in a study of human gamma delta and Vdelta1 T cells. Their antigen targets remain unknown. TCRdb processed the PCR reads again with the CATT caller. This table holds over 7,500 gamma-chain clones, roughly 50% found once. Input material: Vdelta1 gamma-delta T cells from blood grown in culture (DOT cells). These TCRs come from a human donor in good health.

This clone was seen only a few times. This chain uses TRGV2 with TRGJ1 or TRGJ2. Germline CDR1 EGSNGY, CDR2 YDSYNSKV. There are 12 residues in the CDR3. V lost 5 bases and J lost 5; bases outside the gene matches: 6. This CDR3 reads CATWVKNYKKLF. CDR3 nucleotide sequence: TGTGCCACCTGGGTGAAGAATTATAAGAAACTCTTT.

The chain links TRGV5 to TRGJ1 or TRGJ2. J was trimmed by 5 bases and V by 0 bases; bases with no gene match: 7. Germline CDR1 VINAFY, CDR2 YDVSNSKD. This CDR3 contains 14 residues. CDR3 nucleotide sequence: TGTGCCACCTGGGACAGGCCATTGCATTATAAGAAACTCTTT. It is translated as CATWDRPLHYKKLF.

The chain links TRGV5 to TRGJ1 or TRGJ2. The V and J ends lost 5 bases and 3 bases, in that order; junction bases with no gene match: 7. Germline values: CDR1 VINAFY, CDR2 YDVSNSKD. The CDR3 is 13 residues long. CDR3 sequence: CATWAISYYKKLF. The CDR3 bases are TGTGCCACCTGGGCGATATCTTATTATAAGAAACTCTTT.

The rearrangement uses TRGV2 and TRGJP1. This CDR3 spans 16 amino acids. Germline V gene lookup returns CDR1 EGSNGY and CDR2 YDSYNSKV. V was clipped by 0 bases and J by 3 bases; unmatched bases: 7. CDR3 in DNA: TGTGCCACCTGGGACGGGCCGTCCGCCACTGGTTGGTTCAAGATATTT. As protein: CATWDGPSATGWFKIF.

The chain carries TRGV2 and TRGJ1 or TRGJ2. Germline CDR1 EGSNGY, CDR2 YDSYNSKV. Trimming cost V 0 bases and J 3 bases; bases outside gene matches: 8. There are 15 residues in the CDR3. DNA for the CDR3: TGTGCCACCTGGGACGGGACCCCTTTTTATTATAAGAAACTCTTT. This sequence encodes CATWDGTPFYYKKLF.

This clone turned up a few times. A read error is possible here, since a much larger clone lies one base away. The V and J genes are TRGV8 and TRGJP2. Germline CDR1 and CDR2: VENAVY and YDSYNSRV. V gave up 4 bases and J gave up 4 bases; unmatched junction bases: 3. The CDR3 runs 13 residues. The DNA for the CDR3 is TGTGCCACCTGGGACACTAGTGATTGGATCAAGACGTTT. It specifies CATWDTSDWIKTF.

This clone was detected only a few times. V and J are TRGV10 and TRGJ1 or TRGJ2. TRGV10 is flagged as an ORF with uncertain function. The CDR3 sequence is 14 residues long. J was trimmed by 3 bases and V by 8 bases; bases with no gene match: 11. CDR3 nucleotides: TGTGCTGCGTGGGACCAGTGGACTTATTATAAGAAACTCTTT. This gives the protein CAAWDQWTYYKKLF.

Notes on this clone: A read error may explain this, as a much larger clone is one base away. V usage is TRGV9 and J usage is TRGJ1 or TRGJ2. The CDR3 has 13 residues. V lost 0 bases to trimming and J lost 5 bases; unmatched junction nucleotides: 4. CDR1 is GITISATS, CDR2 ISYDGTV, per germline (reference sequence). The CDR3 is CALWEVHHYKKLF. The CDR3 DNA is TGTGCCTTGTGGGAGGTGCACCATTATAAGAAACTCTTT.

This clone appeared a few times. The sample has other DNA sequences that encode this CDR3 too. This chain connects TRGV10 to TRGJP2. TRGV10 is filed as an ORF, its function uncertain. J gave up 6 bases and V 8 bases, and 7 bases lay outside the gene matches. This CDR3 spans 13 amino acids. The CDR3 protein is CAAWDSGDWIKTF. CDR3 coding DNA: TGTGCTGCGTGGGATTCCGGTGATTGGATCAAGACGTTT.

This clone occurred once. V gene TRGV5 combines with J gene TRGJ1 or TRGJ2. CDR3 length: 13 residues. Germline V gene sequence: CDR1 VINAFY, CDR2 YDVSNSKD. V gave up 3 bases and J gave up 6 bases; unmatched junction bases: 8. The CDR3 region has the DNA TGTGCCACCTGGGACGGTCCGGGTTATAAGAAACTCTTT. Protein product: CATWDGPGYKKLF.

This clone occurred a few times. Other DNA sequences in the same sample also yield this CDR3. V usage is TRGV2 and J usage is TRGJ1 or TRGJ2. Per germline, CDR1 EGSNGY and CDR2 YDSYNSKV. Trimming removed 0 bases from V and 4 bases from J; junction bases left unmatched: 3. The CDR3 covers 13 residues. The CDR3 reads CATWDGPYYKKLF. CDR3 DNA: TGTGCCACCTGGGACGGGCCGTATTATAAGAAACTCTTT.

Remarks on this clone: This sample includes further DNA sequences coding for the same CDR3. The V and J genes are TRGV2 and TRGJ1 or TRGJ2. The CDR3 length is 12 residues. J was trimmed by 9 bases and V by 0 bases; bases with no gene match: 5. Germline-derived CDR1 and CDR2 are EGSNGY and YDSYNSKV. In DNA, the CDR3 is TGTGCCACCTGGGACGGGCTTTCTAAGAAACTCTTT. This translates into CATWDGLSKKLF.

In regard to this clone: A read error is possible here, since a much larger clone lies one base away. The chain joins TRGV8 to TRGJ1 or TRGJ2. Germline V CDR1 and CDR2: VENAVY, YDSYNSRV. V lost 3 bases, J lost 0 bases, and 5 bases stayed unmatched. The CDR3 extends over 14 amino acids. Here the CDR3 reads CATWDGSNYYKKLF. CDR3 DNA: TGTGCCACCTGGGATGGATCGAATTATTATAAGAAACTCTTT.

This clone has only a few counts. V usage is TRGV9 and J usage is TRGJ1 or TRGJ2. The germline gives CDR1 GITISATS, CDR2 ISYDGTV (reference sequence). After removal of 8 bases from V and 0 bases from J, the junction contained 10 bases not matched to a gene. The CDR3 is 14 residues long. Here the CDR3 DNA reads TGTGCCTTGTATCCTTACCCGAATTATTATAAGAAACTCTTT. Translated, it gives CALYPYPNYYKKLF.

This clone was counted between two and nine times. V usage is TRGV5 and J usage is TRGJ1 or TRGJ2. V gave up 3 bases and J gave up 10 bases; unmatched junction bases: 9. This CDR3 has 12 amino acids. Looked up from germline, CDR1 is VINAFY and CDR2 is YDVSNSKD. The CDR3 here is CATWDGDSKKLF. The CDR3 nucleotides are TGTGCCACCTGGGACGGCGACTCAAAGAAACTCTTT.

This clone was seen more than once but under ten times. This sequence may be a read error, since a much larger clone differs from it by one base. The V gene is TRGV9, the J gene TRGJ1 or TRGJ2. CDR1 and CDR2 from the germline V gene are GITISATS and ISYDGTV (reference sequence). The V segment lost 2 bases and the J segment 4 bases; nucleotides outside the gene matches: 2. The CDR3 consists of 12 residues. The CDR3 DNA is TGTGCCTTGTGGGAGGAATATTATAAGAAACTCTTT. Its translation: CALWEEYYKKLF.

Regarding this clone: A much more abundant neighbour one base away suggests this may be a read error. This CDR3 is also generated by other DNA sequences in the sample. V usage is TRGV9 and J usage is TRGJ1 or TRGJ2. The CDR3 totals 12 residues. CDR1 GITISATS and CDR2 ISYDGTV come from the germline V gene (reference sequence). After removal of 0 bases from V and 7 bases from J, the junction contained 3 bases not matched to a gene. This CDR3 is CALWEVHYKKLF. DNA for the CDR3: TGTGCCTTGTGGGAGGTGCACTATAAGAAACTCTTT.

The rearrangement uses TRGV8 and TRGJP1. This CDR3 region has 16 residues. Unmatched junction bases numbered 9, after V lost 1 base and J lost 4 bases. Germline CDR1 and CDR2: VENAVY and YDSYNSRV. CDR3 in DNA: TGTGCCACCTGGGATAGAAATGGGGTCACTGGTTGGTTCAAGATATTT. It is translated as CATWDRNGVTGWFKIF.

The chain carries TRGV9 and TRGJ1 or TRGJ2. V shed 0 bases, J shed 5 bases, and the junction held 4 bases outside the gene matches. The length of the CDR3 is 13 residues. Germline CDR1 GITISATS, CDR2 ISYDGTV (reference sequence). For the CDR3, the DNA is TGTGCCTTGTGGGAGGTGCGTCATTATAAGAAACTCTTT. It codes for CALWEVRHYKKLF.

The gene calls are TRGV9 and TRGJ1 or TRGJ2. Losses at the gene ends were 0 bases for V and 4 bases for J; bases not matched to a gene: 9. Per germline, CDR1 GITISATS and CDR2 ISYDGTV (reference sequence). The CDR3 totals 15 residues. The CDR3 nucleotides are TGTGCCTTGTGGGAGGTGGGGGCCGGGTATTATAAGAAACTCTTT. Its protein product is CALWEVGAGYYKKLF.

This clone was seen a few times. The chain is built from TRGV3 and TRGJP2. The CDR3 has 14 residues. J was trimmed by 5 bases and V by 2 bases; bases with no gene match: 5. From germline, CDR1 is VTNTFY and CDR2 YDVSTARD (reference sequence). The CDR3 nucleotides are TGTGCCACCTGGGACAAGGCCAGTGATTGGATCAAGACGTTT. Its protein product is CATWDKASDWIKTF.

The chain employs TRGV2 and TRGJ1 or TRGJ2. The CDR3 has 12 residues. Per the germline V gene, CDR1 is EGSNGY and CDR2 is YDSYNSKV. Trimming cost V 0 bases and J 11 bases; bases outside gene matches: 7. The CDR3 loop is CATWDGHHEKLF. CDR3 DNA sequence: TGTGCCACCTGGGACGGGCATCACGAGAAACTCTTT.

This clone was recorded once. The chain uses TRGV3 and TRGJ1 or TRGJ2. The CDR3 contains 13 residues. The V and J ends lost 3 bases and 5 bases, in that order; junction bases with no gene match: 7. CDR1 and CDR2 from the germline V gene are VTNTFY and YDVSTARD (reference sequence). The CDR3 protein is CATWDGRNYKKLF. As DNA, the CDR3 is TGTGCCACCTGGGACGGGAGGAATTATAAGAAACTCTTT.

About this clone: A much more abundant neighbour one base away suggests this may be a read error. The rearrangement joins TRGV8 to TRGJ1 or TRGJ2. With 5 bases clipped from V and 6 bases from J, the junction kept 1 base outside the gene matches. The CDR3 covers 10 residues. CDR1 and CDR2 (germline): VENAVY, YDSYNSRV. CDR3 region: CATWAYKKLF. CDR3 DNA sequence: TGTGCCACCTGGGCTTATAAGAAACTCTTT.

J is TRGJP2 and V is TRGV10. TRGV10 belongs to the ORF category, with a function that is uncertain. The length of the CDR3 is 14 residues. The junction had 7 bases not matched to a gene; V was cut back by 8 bases and J by 3 bases. The CDR3 DNA is TGTGCTGCGTGGGGGAGGCGTAGTGATTGGATCAAGACGTTT. It yields the protein CAAWGRRSDWIKTF.

The chain uses TRGV4 and TRGJ1 or TRGJ2. This CDR3 comprises 15 residues. V shed 0 bases, J shed 2 bases, and the junction held 7 bases outside the gene matches. Germline loops: CDR1 EGSTGY, CDR2 YDSYTSSV. CDR3 region: CATWDGRGYYYKKLF. CDR3 nucleotide sequence: TGTGCCACCTGGGATGGGCGGGGGTATTATTATAAGAAACTCTTT.

The V call is TRGV8, the J call TRGJP2. CDR3 length: 15 residues. The V gene's germline CDR1 is VENAVY and CDR2 YDSYNSRV. Trimming at V came to 4 bases and at J to 0 bases, leaving 5 bases not matched to a gene. DNA of the CDR3: TGTGCCACCTGGGAAACGAATAGTAGTGATTGGATCAAGACGTTT. Its translation: CATWETNSSDWIKTF.

The chain uses TRGV9 and TRGJ1 or TRGJ2. Germline assignment: CDR1 GITISATS and CDR2 ISYDGTV (reference sequence). The CDR3 covers 15 residues. With V trimmed by 0 bases and J by 9 bases, 14 bases remained unmatched. CDR3 in DNA: TGTGCCTTGTGGGAGGTGCAATGGCGTCCCTTTAAGAAACTCTTT. It codes for CALWEVQWRPFKKLF.

Turning to this clone: The same CDR3 also results from other DNA sequences found in this sample. V and J are TRGV4 and TRGJ1 or TRGJ2. Germline V gene lookup returns CDR1 EGSTGY and CDR2 YDSYTSSV. The CDR3 has 13 amino acids. The V and J ends lost 0 bases and 5 bases, in that order; junction bases with no gene match: 4. The CDR3 is CATWDGPNYKKLF. The CDR3 nucleotides read TGTGCCACCTGGGATGGGCCAAATTATAAGAAACTCTTT.